Following are 14 T cell receptor beta chains from one sample sequenced in a study of cytomegalovirus exposure and HLA in healthy donors. PCR amplification relied on 60 Vbeta primers (plus 13 Jbeta primers). Sequencing used immunoSEQ multiplex PCR; TCRdb keeps in-frame clones, though not all of them. The data show 90,000 to 150,000 clones, roughly four fifths seen once. Sequenced material: PBMCs. These receptor sequences come from a man aged 40-49 years in good health and CMV-seronegative.

The V and J genes are TRBV30 and TRBJ1-2; D not resolved. Germline V gene sequence: CDR1 GTSNPN, CDR2 SVGIG (reference sequence). With 0 bases removed from V and 9 bases from J, the gap between germline ends came to 17 bases. The CDR3 contains 14 residues. As DNA, the CDR3 is TGTGCCTGGAGTGTAGGAGGGCTACCTTCGAGCTACACCTTC. This encodes CAWSVGGLPSSYTF.

This sequence joins TRBV19 and TRBJ2-6, with no clear D. The CDR3 totals 14 residues. Trimming pared 2 bases from V and 2 bases from J, leaving 4 bases between. Germline loops: CDR1 LNHDA, CDR2 SQIVND (reference sequence). DNA of the CDR3: TGTGCCAGTAGTATAACAGCTGGGGCCAACGTCCTGACTTTC. It yields the protein CASSITAGANVLTF.

The V gene is TRBV6-6, the J gene TRBJ2-7; 7 positions agree with TRBD1. This CDR3 is 14 amino acids long. CDR1 and CDR2 (germline): MNHNY, SVGAGI (reference sequence). V was clipped by 4 bases and J by 6 bases; unmatched bases: 9. CDR3 nucleotides: TGTGCCAGCAGTTCCACAGGGGTCCAGGTCGAGCAGTACTTC. It specifies CASSSTGVQVEQYF.

The gene calls are TRBV6-4 and TRBJ2-1, with 11 bases fitting TRBD2. V lost 3 bases and J lost 8; bases outside the gene matches: 3. Looked up from germline, CDR1 is MRHNA and CDR2 is SNTAGT. The CDR3 runs 14 residues. Written as DNA, the CDR3 is TGTGCCAGCAGTGAACTAGCGGGGGACGATGAGCAGTTCTTC. Translation: CASSELAGDDEQFF.

The count of this clone is one. One end of the junction does not line up with germline, which may come from a read error. The rearrangement links TRBV28 to TRBJ1-4; D is unclear. The V gene's germline CDR1 is MDHEN and CDR2 SYDVKM. The CDR3 is 13 amino acids. This CDR3 reads CASQEGPVVQLYF. CDR3 DNA sequence: TGTGCCAGTCAAGAGGGCCCGGTAGTGCAACTGTATTTT.

This rearrangement joins TRBV27 to TRBJ1-2, with a possible D match to TRBD1 (5 bases). CDR1 MNHEY and CDR2 SMNVEV come from the germline V gene (reference sequence). The CDR3 totals 12 residues. V was shortened by 0 bases and J by 11 bases, with 10 bases between the two germline ends. CDR3 coding DNA: TGTGCCAGCAGTTTATCGGGGGGTGTGTACACCTTC. Its translation: CASSLSGGVYTF.

The chain uses TRBV5-1 and TRBJ1-2; 7 bases map to TRBD1. The CDR3 totals 15 residues. J lost 6 bases, V lost 0 bases, and 8 bases had no gene match. Per the germline V gene, CDR1 is SGHRS and CDR2 is YFSETQ. The CDR3 loop reads CASSLAFRGLDGYTF. The CDR3 region has the DNA TGCGCCAGCAGCTTGGCGTTCAGGGGGTTGGATGGCTACACCTTC.

The gene calls are TRBV7-8 and TRBJ2-2; no firm D call. V was trimmed by 5 bases and J by 1 base, leaving 8 bases between them. The germline V gene has CDR1 SGHVS and CDR2 FQNEAQ. The CDR3 contains 14 residues. In DNA, the CDR3 is TGTGCCAGCAGCCCCCCATTGAACACCGGGGAGCTGTTTTTT. It specifies CASSPPLNTGELFF.

The V gene is TRBV30, the J gene TRBJ1-2; the D is unclear. CDR3 length equals 14 residues. In germline, CDR1 is GTSNPN, CDR2 SVGIG (reference sequence). V lost 3 bases and J lost 2, with 13 bases in between. The CDR3: CAWSGLGENYGYTF. The CDR3 DNA is TGTGCCTGGAGCGGTTTGGGAGAAAACTATGGCTACACCTTC.

The CDR3 DNA sequence: TGCGCCAGCAGCCCAGGACAGTTCTCCTACAATGAGCAGTTCTTC. As protein: CASSPGQFSYNEQFF. The genes are TRBV5-1 and TRBJ2-1; tentatively, D is TRBD1 (6 bases). This CDR3 has 15 residues. V lost 4 bases, J lost 0 bases, and 11 bases lay in between. Germline CDR1 and CDR2: SGHRS and YFSETQ.

The chain recombines TRBV5-4 with TRBJ2-7; TRBD2 agrees at 8 bases. Germline CDR1 is SGHNT and CDR2 is YYREEE (reference sequence). J lost 3 bases, V lost 0 bases, and 2 bases had no gene match. This CDR3 is built from 14 residues. In DNA form, the CDR3 reads TGTGCCAGCAGCTTGGTCGGGGGGGGCTACGAGCAGTACTTC. Its translation: CASSLVGGGYEQYF.

V and J are TRBV9 and TRBJ1-1; D perhaps matches TRBD1 (5 bases). Trimming pared 4 bases from V and 4 bases from J, leaving 11 bases between. The germline V gene has CDR1 SGDLS and CDR2 YYNGEE. CDR3 size: 13 residues. The CDR3 loop reads CASSPGRGTEAFF. The CDR3 region has the DNA TGTGCCAGCAGCCCTGGTAGGGGCACTGAAGCTTTCTTT.

This clone has a single count. The chain has TRBV30 and TRBJ2-7, with 7 positions matching TRBD2. This CDR3 spans 11 amino acids. With V trimmed by 5 bases and J by 3 bases, 1 base remained unmatched. Germline V gives CDR1 GTSNPN, CDR2 SVGIG (reference sequence). The CDR3 loop is CAWRGGYEQYF. DNA of the CDR3: TGTGCCTGGCGCGGGGGCTACGAGCAGTACTTC.

This clone showed up just once. The chain couples TRBV5-1 to TRBJ2-5; perhaps TRBD1 as D (6 bases). Judging by the DNA end, TRBJ2-7 fits better; the J call may be wrong. The germline CDR1 and CDR2 sequences are SGHRS and YFSETQ. This CDR3 comprises 16 residues. The CDR3 region is CASSSRGITSSYEQYF. CDR3 coding DNA: TGCGCCAGCAGCTCCAGGGGTATAACCTCCTCCTACGAGCAGTACTTC.